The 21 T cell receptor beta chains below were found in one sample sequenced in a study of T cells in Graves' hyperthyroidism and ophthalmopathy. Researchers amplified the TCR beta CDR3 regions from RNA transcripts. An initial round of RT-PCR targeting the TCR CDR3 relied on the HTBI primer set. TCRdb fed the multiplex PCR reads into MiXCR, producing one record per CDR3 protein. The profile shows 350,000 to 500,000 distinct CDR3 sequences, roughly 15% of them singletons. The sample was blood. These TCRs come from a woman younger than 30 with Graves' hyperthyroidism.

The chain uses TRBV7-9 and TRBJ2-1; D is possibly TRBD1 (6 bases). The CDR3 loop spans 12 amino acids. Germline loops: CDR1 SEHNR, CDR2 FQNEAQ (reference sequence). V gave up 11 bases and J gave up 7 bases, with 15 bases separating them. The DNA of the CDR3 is TGTGCCGCTTCACAGGGAGTAAATGAGCAGTTCTTC. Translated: CAASQGVNEQFF.

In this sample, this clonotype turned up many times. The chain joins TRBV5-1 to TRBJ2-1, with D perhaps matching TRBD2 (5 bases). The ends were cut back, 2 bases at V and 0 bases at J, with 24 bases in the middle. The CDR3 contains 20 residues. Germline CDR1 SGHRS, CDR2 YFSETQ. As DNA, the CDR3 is TGCGCCAGCAGCTTTGGAGAACTAGGCCGGATCCTTAGCTCCTACAATGAGCAGTTCTTC. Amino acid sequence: CASSFGELGRILSSYNEQFF.

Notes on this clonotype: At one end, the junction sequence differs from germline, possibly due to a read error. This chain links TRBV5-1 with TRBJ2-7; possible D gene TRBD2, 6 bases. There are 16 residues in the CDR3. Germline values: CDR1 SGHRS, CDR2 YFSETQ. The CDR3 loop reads CASSLKSGGARIEQYF. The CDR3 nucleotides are TGTGCCAGCAGCCTAAAAAGTGGAGGGGCCCGGATTGAGCAGTACTTC.

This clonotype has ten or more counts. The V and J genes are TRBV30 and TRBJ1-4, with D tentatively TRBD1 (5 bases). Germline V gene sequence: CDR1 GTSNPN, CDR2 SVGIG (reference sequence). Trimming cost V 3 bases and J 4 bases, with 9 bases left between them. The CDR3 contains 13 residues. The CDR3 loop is CAWSPTVNEKLFF. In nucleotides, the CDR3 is TGTGCCTGGAGCCCGACAGTTAATGAAAAACTGTTTTTT.

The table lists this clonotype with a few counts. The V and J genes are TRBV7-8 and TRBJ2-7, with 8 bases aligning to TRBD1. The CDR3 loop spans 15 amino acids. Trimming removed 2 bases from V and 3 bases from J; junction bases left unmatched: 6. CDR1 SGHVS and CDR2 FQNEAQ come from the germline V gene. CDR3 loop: CASSLQGAGDYEQYF. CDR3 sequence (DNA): TGTGCCAGCAGCTTACAGGGGGCCGGGGACTACGAGCAGTACTTC.

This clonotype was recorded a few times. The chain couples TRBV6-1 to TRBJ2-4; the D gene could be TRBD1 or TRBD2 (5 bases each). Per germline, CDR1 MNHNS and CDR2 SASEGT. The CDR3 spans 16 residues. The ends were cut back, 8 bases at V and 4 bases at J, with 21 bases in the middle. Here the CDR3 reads CASRPAVGDRKNIQYF. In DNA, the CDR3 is TGTGCCAGCCGCCCTGCGGTAGGGGACCGGAAAAACATTCAGTACTTC.

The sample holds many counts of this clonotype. Written as DNA, the CDR3 is TGTGCCAGCAGTTCGCAACTCGGACGGCGCACAGATACGCAGTATTTT. Its protein product is CASSSQLGRRTDTQYF. V gene TRBV6-1 combines with J gene TRBJ2-3; unclear D gene. The CDR3 spans 16 residues. CDR1 is MNHNS and CDR2 is SASEGT in the germline V gene. The germline V and J ends were trimmed by 5 bases and 1 base, with 16 bases remaining between them.

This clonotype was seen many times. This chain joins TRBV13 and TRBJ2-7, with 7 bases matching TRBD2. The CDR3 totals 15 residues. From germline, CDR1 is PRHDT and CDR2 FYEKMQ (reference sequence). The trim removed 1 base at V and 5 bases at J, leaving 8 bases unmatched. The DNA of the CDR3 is TGTGCCAGCAGCTTAGTTGCGGGAGATCATAACGAGCAGTACTTC. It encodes CASSLVAGDHNEQYF.

CDR3 sequence reads: CAISELGDGYGYTF. CDR3 nucleotide sequence: TGTGCCATCAGTGAGCTGGGAGACGGCTATGGCTACACCTTC. The chain has TRBV10-3 and TRBJ1-2; D is uncertain. V was pared by 2 bases and J by 4 bases, with 11 bases between. CDR3 length: 14 amino acids. Per germline, CDR1 ENHRY and CDR2 SYGVKD.

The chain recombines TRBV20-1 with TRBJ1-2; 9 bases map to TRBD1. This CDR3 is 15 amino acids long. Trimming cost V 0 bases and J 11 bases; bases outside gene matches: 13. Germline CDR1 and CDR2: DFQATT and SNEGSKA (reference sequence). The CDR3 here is CSARDSPDRGVKYTF. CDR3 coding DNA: TGCAGTGCTAGAGATTCGCCCGACAGGGGGGTAAAGTACACCTTC.

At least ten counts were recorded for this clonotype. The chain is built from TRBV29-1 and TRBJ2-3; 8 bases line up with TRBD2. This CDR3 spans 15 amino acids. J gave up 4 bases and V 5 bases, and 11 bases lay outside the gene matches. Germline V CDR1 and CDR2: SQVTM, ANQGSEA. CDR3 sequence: CSVTRGAGASDTQYF. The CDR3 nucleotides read TGCAGCGTTACGCGGGGAGCGGGAGCATCAGATACGCAGTATTTT.

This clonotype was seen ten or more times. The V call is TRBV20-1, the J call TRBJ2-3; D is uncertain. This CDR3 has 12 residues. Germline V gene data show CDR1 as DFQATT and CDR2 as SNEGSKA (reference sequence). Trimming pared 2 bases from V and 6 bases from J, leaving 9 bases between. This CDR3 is CSARLVSDTQYF. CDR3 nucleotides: TGCAGTGCTAGACTAGTCAGCGATACGCAGTATTTT.

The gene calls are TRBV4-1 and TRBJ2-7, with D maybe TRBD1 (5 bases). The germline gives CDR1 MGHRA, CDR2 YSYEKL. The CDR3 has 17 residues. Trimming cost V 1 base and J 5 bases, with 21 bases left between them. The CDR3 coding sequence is TGCGCCAGCAGCCAAGTGACAGTCGCGGATAAGGTGGACGAGCAGTACTTC. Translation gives CASSQVTVADKVDEQYF.

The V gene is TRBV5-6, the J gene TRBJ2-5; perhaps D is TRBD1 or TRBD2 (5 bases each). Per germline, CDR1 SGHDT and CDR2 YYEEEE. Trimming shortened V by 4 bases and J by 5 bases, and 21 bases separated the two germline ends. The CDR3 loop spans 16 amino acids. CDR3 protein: CASSLWARDGYETQYF. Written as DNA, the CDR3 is TGTGCCAGCAGCCTCTGGGCGAGGGACGGATATGAGACCCAGTACTTC. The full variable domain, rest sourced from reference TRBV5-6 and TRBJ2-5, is DAGVTQSPTHLIKTRGQQVTLRCSPKSGHDTVSWYQQALGQGPQFIFQYYEEEERQRGNFPDRFSGHQFPNYSSELNVNALLLGDSALYLCASSLWARDGYETQYFGPGTRLLVL.

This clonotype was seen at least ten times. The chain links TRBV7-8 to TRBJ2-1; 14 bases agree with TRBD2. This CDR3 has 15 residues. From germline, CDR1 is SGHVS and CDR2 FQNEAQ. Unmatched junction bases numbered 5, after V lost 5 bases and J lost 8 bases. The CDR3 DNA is TGTGCCAGCAGCCCTGGGACTAGCGGGAGTTATGAGCAGTTCTTC. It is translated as CASSPGTSGSYEQFF. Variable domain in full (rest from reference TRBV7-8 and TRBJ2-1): GAGVSQSPRYKVAKRGQDVALRCDPISGHVSLFWYQQALGQGPEFLTYFQNEAQLDKSGLPSDRFFAERPEGSVSTLKIQRTQQEDSAVYLCASSPGTSGSYEQFFGPGTRLTVL.

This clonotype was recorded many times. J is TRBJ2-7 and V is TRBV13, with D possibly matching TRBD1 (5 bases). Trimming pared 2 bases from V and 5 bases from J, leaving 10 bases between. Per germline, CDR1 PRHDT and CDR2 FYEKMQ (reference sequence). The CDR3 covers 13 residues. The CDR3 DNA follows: TGTGCCAGCAGCTTACAGGGAACTGACGAGCAGTACTTC. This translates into CASSLQGTDEQYF. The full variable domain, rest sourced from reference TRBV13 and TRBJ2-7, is AAGVIQSPRHLIKEKRETATLKCYPIPRHDTVYWYQQGPGQDPQFLISFYEKMQSDKGSIPDRFSAQQFSDYHSELNMSSLELGDSALYFCASSLQGTDEQYFGPGTRLTVT.

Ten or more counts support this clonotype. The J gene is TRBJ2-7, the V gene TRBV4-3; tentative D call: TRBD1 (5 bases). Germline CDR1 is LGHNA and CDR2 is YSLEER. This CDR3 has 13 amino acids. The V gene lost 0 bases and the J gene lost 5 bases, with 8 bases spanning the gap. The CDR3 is CASSQDLGDEQYF. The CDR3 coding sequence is TGCGCCAGCAGCCAAGATTTAGGGGACGAGCAGTACTTC.

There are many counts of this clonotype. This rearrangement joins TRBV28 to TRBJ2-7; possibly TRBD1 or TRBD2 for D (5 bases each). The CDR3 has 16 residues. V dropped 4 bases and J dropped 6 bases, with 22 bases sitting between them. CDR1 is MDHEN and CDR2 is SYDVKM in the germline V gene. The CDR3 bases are TGTGCCAGCAGTTCACTATCCCGGGACCCCTCGGTCGAGCAGTACTTC. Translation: CASSSLSRDPSVEQYF.

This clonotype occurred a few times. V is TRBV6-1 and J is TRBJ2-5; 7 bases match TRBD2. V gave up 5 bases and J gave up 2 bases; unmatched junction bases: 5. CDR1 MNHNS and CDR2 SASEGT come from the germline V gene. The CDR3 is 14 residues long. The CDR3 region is CASSSGTKQETQYF. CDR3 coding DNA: TGTGCCAGCAGTTCCGGGACTAAACAAGAGACCCAGTACTTC.

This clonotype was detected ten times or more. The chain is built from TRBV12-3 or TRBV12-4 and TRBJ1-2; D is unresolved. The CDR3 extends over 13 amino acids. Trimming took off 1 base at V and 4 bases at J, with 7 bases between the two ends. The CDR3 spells CASSLGDTYGYTF. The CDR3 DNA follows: TGTGCCAGCAGTTTAGGCGACACCTATGGCTACACCTTC.

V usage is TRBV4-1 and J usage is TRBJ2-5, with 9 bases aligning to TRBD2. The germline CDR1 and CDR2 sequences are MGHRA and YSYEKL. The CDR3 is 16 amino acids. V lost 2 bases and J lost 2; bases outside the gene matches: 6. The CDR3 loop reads CASSQTGTSSQETQYF. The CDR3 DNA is TGCGCCAGCAGCCAAACCGGGACTAGCTCTCAAGAGACCCAGTACTTC.